This T cell receptor beta chain derives from a study of blood T cell repertoires in COVID-19. About the research overall: T cells, B-cell-depleted T cells, or PBMCs provided the cDNA or gDNA that served as material.

Repertoires were generated with immunoSEQ multiplex PCR, while TCRdb's copy carries only in-frame clones and drops some. Here the sample spans 200,000 or so clones, roughly four fifths being singletons. Germline values: CDR1 LGHDT, CDR2 YNNKEL (reference sequence). CDR3 length: 14 residues. Between the trimmed V and J ends, which lost 4 bases and 8 bases, there was a span of 17 bases. Assignment of participants to cohorts was predicated upon participant-reported clinical history. V gene TRBV3-1 (or the pseudogene TRBV3-2) combines with J gene TRBJ1-2; D remains ambiguous. The TCR sequence derives from a man in his fifties or sixties who had recovered from COVID-19. Sequenced input: PBMCs or T cells enriched from blood (not recorded which). The CDR3 reads CASSPRASLGGYTF. The CDR3 DNA sequence: TGTGCCAGCAGCCCGCGGGCTTCCTTAGGGGGCTACACCTTC.